This TCR beta chain originates from a study of CD8+CD57+ T cells in acquired aplastic anemia. Study as a whole: Quantities of DNA derived from sorted CD4+ and CD8+ cells averaged roughly 3 ug.

From germline, CDR1 is SGHVS and CDR2 FQNEAQ. CDR3 length: 11 amino acids. V gave up 5 bases and J gave up 3 bases, with 5 bases separating them. Whoever was chosen for sequencing had shown CD8+CD57+ cell expansion by flow cytometry. CDR3 and TCR beta VDJ profiling relied on genomic DNA as the template. TCRdb recomputed calls from the reads with MiXCR, one row per CDR3 protein. There are under 350,000 distinct CDR3 sequences in the sample; roughly 61% occur only once, and under 1.5% lies in the top ten. This TCR was recovered from a human donor with aplastic anemia. The V and J genes are TRBV7-8 and TRBJ2-7; D is uncertain. The specimen sequenced was sorted CD4+, CD8+, or CD8+CD57+ T cells (not recorded which) from PBMCs. DNA of the CDR3: TGTGCCAGCAGCAACTACTACGAGCAGTACTTC. Translation: CASSNYYEQYF.